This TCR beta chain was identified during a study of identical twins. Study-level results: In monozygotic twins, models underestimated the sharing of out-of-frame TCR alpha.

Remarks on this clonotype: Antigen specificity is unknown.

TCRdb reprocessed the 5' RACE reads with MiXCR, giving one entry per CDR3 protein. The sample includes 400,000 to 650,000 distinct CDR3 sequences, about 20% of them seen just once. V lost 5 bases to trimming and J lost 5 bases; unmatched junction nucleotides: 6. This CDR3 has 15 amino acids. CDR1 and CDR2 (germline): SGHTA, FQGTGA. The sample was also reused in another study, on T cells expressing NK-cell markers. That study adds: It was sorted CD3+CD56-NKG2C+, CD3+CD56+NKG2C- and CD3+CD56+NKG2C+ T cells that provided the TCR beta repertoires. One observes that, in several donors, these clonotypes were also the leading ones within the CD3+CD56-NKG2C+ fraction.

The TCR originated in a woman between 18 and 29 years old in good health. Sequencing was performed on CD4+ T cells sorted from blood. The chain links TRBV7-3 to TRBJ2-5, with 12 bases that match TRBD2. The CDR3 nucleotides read TGTGCCAGCAGCCAACTAGCGGGGGGCCGCGAGACCCAGTACTTC. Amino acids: CASSQLAGGRETQYF. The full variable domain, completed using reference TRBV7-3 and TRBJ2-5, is GAGVSQTPSNKVTEKGKYVELRCDPISGHTALYWYRQSLGQGPEFLIYFQGTGAADDSGLPNDRFFAVRPEGSVSTLKIQRTERGDSAVYLCASSQLAGGRETQYFGPGTRLLVL.